One and the same sample provided the 20 T cell receptor beta chains below, sequenced in a study of circulating CD8 cells and anti-PD-1 response in melanoma. The QIAseq Immune Repertoire TCR panel built the libraries from roughly 16 ng of total RNA. TCRdb re-analysed the reads in MiXCR, keeping a single row per CDR3 protein. The sample consists of approximately 2,000 distinct CDR3 sequences, about 7.4% of them appearing once. Sorting of live CD3+CD8+TCRalphabeta+ cells by PD-1 and/or TIGIT gave four subsets. The material sequenced was CD8+ T cells from PBMCs, taken at baseline or after one month of anti-PD-1 therapy (not recorded which). The receptors stem from a human donor with melanoma.

This clonotype is judged medium-sized. The chain is built from TRBV27 and TRBJ2-7; D is perhaps TRBD1 (6 bases). The CDR3 covers 13 residues. The V end was cut by 3 bases, the J end by 2 bases, with 8 bases between. Looked up from germline, CDR1 is MNHEY and CDR2 is SMNVEV (reference sequence). DNA of the CDR3: TGTGCCAGCAGTTTCGGGGACACCTACGAGCAGTACTTC. Protein product: CASSFGDTYEQYF.

Judged by abundance, this clonotype is medium-sized. The chain recombines TRBV28 with TRBJ2-1; 13 bases are shared with TRBD2. Germline CDR1 MDHEN, CDR2 SYDVKM. This CDR3 contains 16 residues. With 6 bases clipped from V and 9 bases from J, the junction kept 11 bases outside the gene matches. CDR3 loop: CASSPGLAGVSGEQFF. The DNA for the CDR3 is TGTGCCAGCAGCCCTGGACTAGCGGGAGTGTCTGGTGAGCAGTTCTTC.

Only a few counts were recorded for this clonotype. A much larger clone is a single base away; this may be a read error. This chain joins TRBV5-6 and TRBJ2-5, with D unresolved. The CDR3 sequence is 11 residues long. Between the trimmed V and J ends, which lost 1 base and 7 bases, there was a span of 5 bases. Germline CDR1 and CDR2: SGHDT and YYEEEE. DNA of the CDR3: TGTGCCAGCAGCTTGCGACGGACCCAGTACTTC. It specifies CASSLRRTQYF. Full variable domain (missing parts from reference TRBV5-6 and TRBJ2-5): DAGVTQSPTHLIKTRGQQVTLRCSPKSGHDTVSWYQQALGQGPQFIFQYYEEEERQRGNFPDRFSGHQFPNYSSELNVNALLLGDSALYLCASSLRRTQYFGPGTRLLVL.

This clonotype showed up just a few times. A much more abundant neighbour one base away suggests this may be a read error. The gene calls are TRBV27 and TRBJ1-5; D is undetermined. CDR3 length: 13 residues. V shed 3 bases and J shed 11 bases, with 14 bases lying between them. Germline CDR1 reads MNHEY; CDR2 reads SMNVEV (reference sequence). CDR3 sequence reads: CASSFGGSGSQHF. The CDR3 DNA sequence: TGTGCCAGCAGTTTTGGTGGCTCCGGGTCCCAGCATTTT.

This clonotype is medium-sized by share. The chain carries TRBV27 and TRBJ1-1, with 9 bases lining up with TRBD1. Germline trimming cut 5 bases from V and 5 bases from J; bases unmatched to any gene: 0. The germline CDR1 and CDR2 sequences are MNHEY and SMNVEV (reference sequence). The length of the CDR3 is 12 residues. The CDR3 nucleotides read TGTGCCAGCAGTGACAGGGGGACTGAAGCTTTCTTT. Encoded protein: CASSDRGTEAFF.

Sample share makes this clonotype medium-sized (0.01 to 0.1%). This CDR3 is CASTWANEKLFF. CDR3 nucleotide sequence: TGTGCCAGCACCTGGGCTAATGAAAAACTGTTTTTT. The rearrangement links TRBV28 to TRBJ1-4; D remains ambiguous. The CDR3 length is 12 residues. Germline V gene sequence: CDR1 MDHEN, CDR2 SYDVKM. V was trimmed by 7 bases and J by 3 bases, leaving 6 bases between them.

This clonotype is medium-sized in the sample. The chain uses TRBV29-1 and TRBJ2-2; D uncertain. This CDR3 spans 14 amino acids. Deletions cut 0 bases from V and 2 bases from J, with 7 bases between. Looked up from germline, CDR1 is SQVTM and CDR2 is ANQGSEA. The CDR3 DNA sequence: TGCAGCGTTGAAGAGGGTCGAAACACCGGGGAGCTGTTTTTT. It is translated as CSVEEGRNTGELFF.

By sample share, this clonotype is medium-sized. The V and J genes are TRBV7-3 and TRBJ2-3, with D possibly being TRBD1 or TRBD2 (5 bases each). The CDR3 runs to 18 residues. V lost 4 bases and J lost 0, with 20 bases in between. Germline V gives CDR1 SGHTA, CDR2 FQGTGA. The CDR3 coding sequence is TGTGCCAGCAGCTCTAGGGGAGAGGGAGCGGCGAGCACAGATACGCAGTATTTT. It translates to CASSSRGEGAASTDTQYF. Full variable domain (missing parts from reference TRBV7-3 and TRBJ2-3): GAGVSQTPSNKVTEKGKYVELRCDPISGHTALYWYRQSLGQGPEFLIYFQGTGAADDSGLPNDRFFAVRPEGSVSTLKIQRTERGDSAVYLCASSSRGEGAASTDTQYFGPGTRLTVL.

This clonotype has just a few counts. The chain carries TRBV24-1 and TRBJ2-5; D remains unclear. Germline V lookup: CDR1 KGHDR, CDR2 SFDVKD. V was shortened by 4 bases and J by 2 bases, with 10 bases between the two germline ends. The CDR3 is 14 amino acids. CDR3: CATSDHGPQETQYF. The CDR3 coding sequence is TGTGCCACCAGTGACCATGGACCACAAGAGACCCAGTACTTC.

By share, this clonotype ranks as large. This sequence joins TRBV19 and TRBJ2-7; 10 positions match TRBD1. Trimming cost V 3 bases and J 5 bases; bases outside gene matches: 7. This CDR3 contains 15 residues. Germline V gene lookup returns CDR1 LNHDA and CDR2 SQIVND (reference sequence). The CDR3, as DNA: TGTGCCAGTAGTATGAGGGACAGGGGATCCCACGAGCAGTACTTC. Amino acid sequence: CASSMRDRGSHEQYF.

Within the sample, this clonotype is medium-sized. The chain uses TRBV18 and TRBJ1-4; D might be TRBD1 (5 bases). The V gene lost 5 bases and the J gene lost 6 bases, with 16 bases spanning the gap. Germline V gene data show CDR1 as KGHSH and CDR2 as LQKENI. The CDR3 length is 15 residues. The CDR3 bases are TGTGCCAGCTCATCGTTCCAGGGACCCGATGAAAAACTGTTTTTT. It is translated as CASSSFQGPDEKLFF.

By share of the sample, this clonotype is medium-sized. The chain has TRBV28 and TRBJ2-7; D call uncertain. Trimming left V 6 bases short and J 3 bases short, with 9 bases between. The CDR3 contains 12 residues. Germline CDR1 is MDHEN and CDR2 is SYDVKM. In nucleotides, the CDR3 is TGTGCCAGCAGCTTGGGAAACTACGAGCAGTACTTC. As protein: CASSLGNYEQYF.

By frequency in the sample, this clonotype is large. The gene calls are TRBV19 and TRBJ1-5; no reliable D call. The germline gives CDR1 LNHDA, CDR2 SQIVND (reference sequence). V shed 3 bases and J shed 7 bases, with 16 bases lying between them. The CDR3 is 15 residues long. The CDR3 here is CASSIFGGSGQPQHF. The CDR3 bases are TGTGCCAGTAGTATTTTTGGCGGCTCGGGGCAGCCCCAGCATTTT.

Relative to its sample, this clonotype is medium-sized. This chain joins TRBV11-1 and TRBJ1-2; perhaps TRBD1 as D (5 bases). V gave up 4 bases and J gave up 4 bases, with 10 bases separating them. Germline CDR1 reads SGHAT; CDR2 reads FQDESV (reference sequence). CDR3 length: 13 residues. CDR3: CASSSGGGYGYTF. The DNA of the CDR3 is TGTGCCAGCAGCTCCGGGGGAGGCTATGGCTACACCTTC.

By share of the sample, this clonotype is medium-sized. The chain carries TRBV12-5 and TRBJ2-1; D not certain. This CDR3 contains 15 residues. Trimming cost V 0 bases and J 2 bases, with 8 bases left between them. Germline CDR1 LGHNT, CDR2 FRNRAP. The CDR3 DNA follows: TGTGCTAGTGGTTTGGTACGAGAGACCTACAATGAGCAGTTCTTC. Translation gives CASGLVRETYNEQFF.

By its share, this clonotype is medium-sized (0.01 to 0.1%). V is TRBV28 and J is TRBJ2-5; D is perhaps TRBD2 (5 bases). V was clipped by 4 bases and J by 6 bases, with 18 bases between them. The CDR3 consists of 15 residues. CDR1 and CDR2 (germline): MDHEN, SYDVKM. Written as DNA, the CDR3 is TGTGCCAGCAGTTCCCCGGGAAAGGGTGAGAAGACCCAGTACTTC. Translation gives CASSSPGKGEKTQYF.

This clonotype is labeled as medium-sized. This chain uses TRBV29-1 with TRBJ1-2; D might be TRBD1 (5 bases). The CDR3 spans 11 residues. Germline V lookup: CDR1 SQVTM, CDR2 ANQGSEA. The germline V and J ends were trimmed by 2 bases and 8 bases, with 9 bases remaining between them. CDR3 bases: TGCAGCGTTGAATTGAGGGACGGCTACACCTTC. Protein sequence: CSVELRDGYTF.

Concerning this clonotype: This may come from a read error, since a much larger clone is one base off. The gene calls are TRBV27 and TRBJ1-5; tentatively, D is TRBD1 (6 bases). This CDR3 comprises 15 residues. Per the germline V gene, CDR1 is MNHEY and CDR2 is SMNVEV (reference sequence). This CDR3 reads CASSLRGISSQPQHF. CDR3 sequence (DNA): TGTGCCAGCAGTCTAAGGGGGATTAGCAGTCAGCCCCAGCATTTT.

By share, this clonotype ranks as large. The chain carries TRBV19 and TRBJ2-7; possibly TRBD2 for D (6 bases). CDR1 LNHDA and CDR2 SQIVND come from the germline V gene (reference sequence). The CDR3 contains 14 residues. V lost 0 bases and J lost 6, with 12 bases in between. The CDR3 DNA sequence: TGTGCCAGTAGTATAGATCACGGGAGTGGCGAGCAGTACTTC. Protein product: CASSIDHGSGEQYF.

In its sample, this clonotype is medium-sized. This chain links TRBV27 with TRBJ2-3; no clear D. V was cut by 4 bases and J by 4 bases, with 6 bases left in between. Germline V gene lookup returns CDR1 MNHEY and CDR2 SMNVEV (reference sequence). This CDR3 is built from 12 residues. The chain's CDR3 is CASSSSADTQYF. The DNA of the CDR3 is TGTGCCAGCAGTTCCAGCGCAGATACGCAGTATTTT.